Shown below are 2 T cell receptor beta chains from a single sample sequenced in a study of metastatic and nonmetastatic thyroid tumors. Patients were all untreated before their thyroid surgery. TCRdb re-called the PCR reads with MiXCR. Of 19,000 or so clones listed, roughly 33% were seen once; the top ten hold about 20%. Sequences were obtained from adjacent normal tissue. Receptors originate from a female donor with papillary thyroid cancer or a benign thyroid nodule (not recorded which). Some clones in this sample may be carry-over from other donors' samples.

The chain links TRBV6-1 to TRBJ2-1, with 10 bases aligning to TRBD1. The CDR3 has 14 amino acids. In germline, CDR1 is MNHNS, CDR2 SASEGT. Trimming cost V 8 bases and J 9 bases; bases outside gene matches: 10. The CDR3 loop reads CASDRGRECGEQFF. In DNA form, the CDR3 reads TGTGCCAGCGACAGGGGGCGGGAGTGTGGTGAGCAGTTCTTC.

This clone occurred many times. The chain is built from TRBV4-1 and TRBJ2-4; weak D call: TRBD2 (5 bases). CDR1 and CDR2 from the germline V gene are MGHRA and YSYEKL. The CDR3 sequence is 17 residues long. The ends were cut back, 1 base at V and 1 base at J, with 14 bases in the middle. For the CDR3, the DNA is TGCGCCAGCAGCCAAGCACCCCATTCTAGCGCCAAAAACATTCAGTACTTC. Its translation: CASSQAPHSSAKNIQYF.